The 28 T cell receptor beta chains reported below all come from one sample, sequenced in a study of shared clonotypes between healthy human individuals. Selected positively for CCR7 and CD45RO-negative, naive CD8 cells excluded terminally differentiated effector memory CD45RA+ cells. Profiling relied on immunoSEQ multiplex PCR, and the TCRdb table lists in-frame clones only, not all of them. The data show 700,000 to 950,000 clones, roughly 96% seen once. The sample taken for sequencing was naive CD8+ T cells sorted from blood. These receptors all come from a man aged 25-40 years in good health.

V gene TRBV5-1 combines with J gene TRBJ2-7; maybe TRBD1 (6 bases). V was pared by 5 bases and J by 0 bases, with 15 bases between. Looked up from germline, CDR1 is SGHRS and CDR2 is YFSETQ. The CDR3 runs to 15 residues. The CDR3 spells CASRDWQGSSYEQYF. The CDR3 DNA reads TGCGCCAGCAGAGATTGGCAGGGGAGCTCCTACGAGCAGTACTTC.

The J gene is TRBJ2-1, the V gene TRBV7-8; TRBD2 matches at 11 bases. The CDR3 consists of 18 residues. The germline V gene has CDR1 SGHVS and CDR2 FQNEAQ. V trimming: 4 bases; J trimming: 5 bases; junction bases outside the gene matches: 13. The CDR3 loop reads CASSYTSGSGQPNNEQFF. The DNA of the CDR3 is TGTGCCAGCAGCTACACTAGCGGGAGTGGACAACCCAACAATGAGCAGTTCTTC.

The chain has TRBV29-1 and TRBJ2-1; TRBD2 aligns across 9 bases. The V gene's germline CDR1 is SQVTM and CDR2 ANQGSEA. The V and J ends lost 5 bases and 6 bases, in that order; junction bases with no gene match: 11. This CDR3 contains 15 residues. The CDR3 DNA reads as TGCAGCGTTCAGGCGGGAGGGACCCCTGGCAATGAGCAGTTCTTC. It translates to CSVQAGGTPGNEQFF.

The rearrangement joins TRBV9 to TRBJ2-4, with 7 bases lining up with TRBD2. The J segment lost 1 base and the V segment lost 3 bases, leaving 10 bases of the junction unmatched. The CDR3 contains 17 residues. CDR1 is SGDLS, CDR2 YYNGEE, per germline. CDR3 nucleotides: TGTGCCAGCAGCGGGGACCCGGGGAGGGAGGCCAAAAACATTCAGTACTTC. Its translation is CASSGDPGREAKNIQYF. Looking up the rest from reference TRBV9 and TRBJ2-4 gives the full variable domain: DSGVTQTPKHLITATGQRVTLRCSPRSGDLSVYWYQQSLDQGLQFLIQYYNGEERAKGNILERFSAQQFPDLHSELNLSSLELGDSALYFCASSGDPGREAKNIQYFGAGTRLSVL.

The chain links TRBV18 to TRBJ2-5; possibly TRBD1 for D (6 bases). The CDR3 is 16 residues long. Germline loops: CDR1 KGHSH, CDR2 LQKENI. Trimming shortened V by 2 bases and J by 4 bases, and 17 bases separated the two germline ends. CDR3 bases: TGTGCCAGCTCACCAATTGACAGGAGGATGCGAGAGACCCAGTACTTC. It specifies CASSPIDRRMRETQYF.

This chain links TRBV7-9 with TRBJ2-7; D possibly corresponds to TRBD1 (6 bases). V gave up 5 bases and J gave up 1 base, with 9 bases separating them. The CDR3 runs to 13 residues. Germline CDR1 is SEHNR and CDR2 is FQNEAQ (reference sequence). In nucleotides, the CDR3 is TGTGCCAGCAGCACAGGGACGTCCTACGAGCAGTACTTC. Protein sequence: CASSTGTSYEQYF.

The genes are TRBV11-2 and TRBJ2-7; possible D gene TRBD1, 6 bases. This CDR3 has 15 amino acids. The V gene's germline CDR1 is SGHAT and CDR2 FQNNGV. Trimming took off 5 bases at V and 6 bases at J, with 20 bases between the two ends. CDR3 amino acids: CASSQDDRRFREQYF. The CDR3 coding sequence is TGTGCCAGCAGCCAGGACGACAGGAGGTTTCGCGAGCAGTACTTC.

The chain is built from TRBV27 and TRBJ2-7, with D unclear. The CDR3 contains 17 residues. Germline CDR1 is MNHEY and CDR2 is SMNVEV (reference sequence). Trimming stripped 1 base from V and 0 bases from J, with 16 bases between. CDR3 nucleotide sequence: TGTGCCAGCAGTTTATATCCGCGCGGCAGAGCCTCCTACGAGCAGTACTTC. It is translated as CASSLYPRGRASYEQYF.

The chain recombines TRBV7-9 with TRBJ2-7, with TRBD1 matching over 8 bases. CDR1 is SEHNR, CDR2 FQNEAQ, per germline (reference sequence). Trimming removed 1 base from V and 4 bases from J; junction bases left unmatched: 6. CDR3 length: 15 amino acids. The CDR3, as DNA: TGTGCCAGCAGCTTAGTGGCAGGGGGCCGTTACGAGCAGTACTTC. Residues: CASSLVAGGRYEQYF.

Here the CDR3 DNA reads TGTGCCAGCAGCGTAGAAGGGACAGTCCAAGAGACCCAGTACTTC. Its protein product is CASSVEGTVQETQYF. The genes are TRBV9 and TRBJ2-5, with 7 bases fitting TRBD1. CDR3 length: 15 amino acids. CDR1 is SGDLS and CDR2 is YYNGEE in the germline V gene. The J segment lost 1 base and the V segment lost 0 bases, leaving 3 bases of the junction unmatched.

This sequence joins TRBV19 and TRBJ2-7; 7 positions match TRBD2. There are 16 residues in the CDR3. Germline trimming cut 6 bases from V and 0 bases from J; bases unmatched to any gene: 11. The germline CDR1 and CDR2 sequences are LNHDA and SQIVND (reference sequence). The DNA of the CDR3 is TGTGCCAGTAGCCCTCCCTCCAGGGAGGGCTCCTACGAGCAGTACTTC. Amino acid sequence: CASSPPSREGSYEQYF.

This clone was found once. This chain uses TRBV15 with TRBJ2-7, with a possible D match to TRBD2 (5 bases). The CDR3 length is 13 residues. Germline CDR1 reads LNHNV; CDR2 reads YYDKDF (reference sequence). The germline V and J ends were trimmed by 5 bases and 3 bases, with 11 bases remaining between them. As DNA, the CDR3 is TGTGCCACCAGCTCCGGACTCGTCTACGAGCAGTACTTC. Its protein is CATSSGLVYEQYF.

This clone came up once. Here the CDR3 reads CASSIRGHPYNEQFF. CDR3 nucleotide sequence: TGTGCCAGTAGTATACGGGGACACCCATACAATGAGCAGTTCTTC. V is TRBV19 and J is TRBJ2-1, with D perhaps matching TRBD1 (6 bases). Trimming cost V 2 bases and J 4 bases, with 12 bases left between them. The CDR3 spans 15 residues. Germline loops: CDR1 LNHDA, CDR2 SQIVND (reference sequence).

The V gene is TRBV28, the J gene TRBJ2-1; TRBD1 matches 12 bases. With 3 bases clipped from V and 8 bases from J, the junction kept 5 bases outside the gene matches. Looked up from germline, CDR1 is MDHEN and CDR2 is SYDVKM. This CDR3 has 15 amino acids. This CDR3 is CASSFMGQGAHEQFF. The CDR3 DNA reads TGTGCCAGCAGTTTCATGGGACAGGGGGCCCATGAGCAGTTCTTC.

Regarding this clone: Within the sample, other DNA sequences also encode this same CDR3. This rearrangement joins TRBV9 to TRBJ2-7, with D maybe TRBD2 (6 bases). Germline CDR1 is SGDLS and CDR2 is YYNGEE. This CDR3 is built from 14 residues. V lost 2 bases and J lost 2, with 11 bases in between. CDR3 amino acids: CASSVGGRTYEQYF. In DNA, the CDR3 is TGTGCCAGCAGCGTGGGGGGTAGGACCTACGAGCAGTACTTC.

The V call is TRBV30, the J call TRBJ2-7, with 8 nucleotides matching TRBD1. The CDR3 runs 14 residues. Germline assignment: CDR1 GTSNPN and CDR2 SVGIG (reference sequence). J lost 2 bases, V lost 5 bases, and 8 bases had no gene match. Here the CDR3 reads CAWDVGTGAYEQYF. CDR3 in DNA: TGTGCCTGGGACGTGGGGACAGGCGCCTACGAGCAGTACTTC. The full variable domain, with the rest looked up from reference TRBV30 and TRBJ2-7, is SQTIHQWPATLVQPVGSPLSLECTVEGTSNPNLYWYRQAAGRGLQLLFYSVGIGQISSEVPQNLSASRPQDRQFILSSKKLLLSDSGFYLCAWDVGTGAYEQYFGPGTRLTVT.

The chain carries TRBV15 and TRBJ2-2, with 8 bases lining up with TRBD1. CDR3 length equals 19 residues. V shed 5 bases and J 6 bases; nucleotides not matched to a gene: 20. Germline V gene data show CDR1 as LNHNV and CDR2 as YYDKDF (reference sequence). CDR3 amino acids: CATSGAGTGGLGESGELFF. CDR3 coding DNA: TGTGCCACCAGCGGAGCCGGGACAGGAGGTTTGGGGGAGTCCGGGGAGCTGTTTTTT.

The chain couples TRBV29-1 to TRBJ2-7, with 11 bases aligning to TRBD1. Looked up from germline, CDR1 is SQVTM and CDR2 is ANQGSEA. V shed 5 bases and J 1 base; nucleotides not matched to a gene: 10. This CDR3 region has 16 residues. The CDR3 protein is CSVYRGQGVSSYEQYF. The CDR3 coding sequence is TGCAGCGTTTATCGGGGACAGGGGGTTTCTTCCTACGAGCAGTACTTC.

The chain joins TRBV28 to TRBJ1-3; a weak D match, TRBD1 (6 bases). Per the germline V gene, CDR1 is MDHEN and CDR2 is SYDVKM. Between the trimmed V and J ends, which lost 5 bases and 0 bases, there was a span of 29 bases. This CDR3 is 21 amino acids long. CDR3 loop: CASSPTPGAGEEGLSGNTIYF. CDR3 DNA: TGTGCCAGCAGTCCCACCCCCGGGGCAGGGGAGGAGGGTCTCTCTGGAAACACCATATATTTT.

This chain joins TRBV5-6 and TRBJ1-1; TRBD1 aligns across 7 bases. Germline trimming cut 0 bases from V and 2 bases from J; bases unmatched to any gene: 10. CDR1 and CDR2 (germline): SGHDT, YYEEEE. CDR3 length equals 17 residues. The CDR3 is CASSLEGALGINTEAFF. The CDR3 region has the DNA TGTGCCAGCAGCTTGGAGGGGGCCCTAGGCATAAACACTGAAGCTTTCTTT.

This clone was observed a single time. This rearrangement joins TRBV11-2 to TRBJ2-1; 12 nucleotides line up with TRBD2. V lost 3 bases to trimming and J lost 9 bases; unmatched junction nucleotides: 6. The germline gives CDR1 SGHAT, CDR2 FQNNGV. The CDR3 extends over 15 amino acids. The CDR3 region is CASSLTSGRGVEQFF. The CDR3 DNA reads as TGTGCCAGCAGCTTGACTAGCGGGAGAGGTGTTGAGCAGTTCTTC. Filled out from reference TRBV11-2 and TRBJ2-1, the complete variable domain reads EAGVAQSPRYKIIEKRQSVAFWCNPISGHATLYWYQQILGQGPKLLIQFQNNGVVDDSQLPKDRFSAERLKGVDSTLKIQPAKLEDSAVYLCASSLTSGRGVEQFFGPGTRLTVL.

The rearrangement links TRBV4-1 to TRBJ2-7, with 7 bases fitting TRBD2. Trimming at V came to 2 bases and at J to 4 bases, leaving 11 bases not matched to a gene. This CDR3 is built from 16 residues. In germline, CDR1 is MGHRA, CDR2 YSYEKL. The CDR3 DNA reads as TGCGCCAGCAGCCAACAAGCCGGGACTACTTCATACGAGCAGTACTTC. Protein product: CASSQQAGTTSYEQYF.

The chain uses TRBV7-6 and TRBJ1-1; tentatively, D is TRBD1 (5 bases). CDR1 SGHVS and CDR2 FNYEAQ come from the germline V gene. The CDR3 extends over 13 amino acids. V was cut by 6 bases and J by 1 base, with 9 bases left in between. The CDR3: CASSTGPNTEAFF. The DNA for the CDR3 is TGTGCCAGCAGTACAGGCCCGAACACTGAAGCTTTCTTT.

The V call is TRBV7-9, the J call TRBJ2-1; unclear D gene. CDR3 length: 13 amino acids. Germline-derived CDR1 and CDR2 are SEHNR and FQNEAQ (reference sequence). Trimming cost V 1 base and J 5 bases, with 6 bases left between them. Here the CDR3 reads CASSLDPHNEQFF. The CDR3, as DNA: TGTGCCAGCAGCTTAGACCCCCACAATGAGCAGTTCTTC.

The chain carries TRBV7-9 and TRBJ2-1; D gene unclear. Germline V gene sequence: CDR1 SEHNR, CDR2 FQNEAQ (reference sequence). Between the trimmed V and J ends, which lost 3 bases and 6 bases, there was a span of 15 bases. The CDR3 extends over 15 amino acids. The CDR3 protein is CASSLGPRPPNEQFF. The CDR3 DNA sequence: TGTGCCAGCAGCTTGGGTCCACGACCACCCAATGAGCAGTTCTTC. Full variable domain (outside the CDR3, taken from reference TRBV7-9 and TRBJ2-1): DTGVSQNPRHKITKRGQNVTFRCDPISEHNRLYWYRQTLGQGPEFLTYFQNEAQLEKSRLLSDRFSAERPKGSFSTLEIQRTEQGDSAMYLCASSLGPRPPNEQFFGPGTRLTVL.

This chain uses TRBV10-1 with TRBJ2-7; maybe TRBD2 (5 bases). The CDR3 is 14 residues long. Germline lookup yields CDR1 WNHNN and CDR2 SYGVQD (reference sequence). V lost 0 bases, J lost 4 bases, and 10 bases lay in between. CDR3 coding DNA: TGCGCCAGCAGTGAGTCCGGGGAGAGGTACGAGCAGTACTTC. It translates to CASSESGERYEQYF.

The chain is built from TRBV7-9 and TRBJ2-1; D ambiguous. The CDR3 is 14 residues long. V was clipped by 10 bases and J by 0 bases, with 13 bases between them. Per germline, CDR1 SEHNR and CDR2 FQNEAQ (reference sequence). DNA of the CDR3: TGTGCCACCTGGTGGGGAAGCTCCTACAATGAGCAGTTCTTC. It translates to CATWWGSSYNEQFF.

V and J are TRBV5-6 and TRBJ2-7; D may correspond to TRBD1 or TRBD2 (5 bases each). V was clipped by 5 bases and J by 2 bases, with 14 bases between them. The CDR3 loop spans 14 amino acids. Germline lookup yields CDR1 SGHDT and CDR2 YYEEEE. The DNA for the CDR3 is TGTGCCAGCAGAGAATCCGGGACCCCCTACGAGCAGTACTTC. Translation: CASRESGTPYEQYF.